These T cell receptor beta chains were read from a single sample in a study of blood T cell repertoires in COVID-19. Sequenced by immunoSEQ multiplex PCR; TCRdb stores in-frame clones only, minus some. The table includes more than 80,000 clones, around 84% detected once. The source material was peripheral blood. The receptors shown here come from a man aged 35 to 55 with acute or convalescent COVID-19. The CDR3 runs from the conserved cysteine through the conserved F or W. D genes are given only for firm matches. Expanded clones are given a class, and other clones once, few, many or no size at all.

size	V	J	D	DNA	CDR3
NA	TRBV18	TRBJ2-7	NA	TGTGCCAGCTCACCAGCTTCCAACACCTACGAGCAGTACTTC	CASSPASNTYEQYF
NA	TRBV5-4	TRBJ2-1	TRBD2	TGTGCCAGCAGCGGTAACGGGGGGAGCTCCTACAATGAGCAGTTCTTC	CASSGNGGSSYNEQFF
NA	TRBV27	TRBJ2-7	TRBD2	TGTGCCAGCAGTTTACCGGGGGGCGAGCAGTACTTC	CASSLPGGEQYF
NA	TRBV3-1/TRBV3-2	TRBJ2-1	NA	TGTGCCAGCAGCCAGGGCTTCCCCTCCTACAATGAGCAGTTCTTC	CASSQGFPSYNEQFF
NA	TRBV27	TRBJ2-1	TRBD2	TGTGCCAGCAGTTTTCAGCGGGAGAATGAGCAGTTCTTC	CASSFQRENEQFF
NA	TRBV4-1	TRBJ2-2	TRBD2	TGCGCCAGCAGCCTACCGAGCGGGGGGACCGGGGAGCTGTTTTTT	CASSLPSGGTGELFF
NA	TRBV6-1	TRBJ2-1	TRBD1	TGTGCCAGCAGTGAAACCCCCTCGACAGGGGGCAGGATCAATGAGCAGTTCTTC	CASSETPSTGGRINEQFF
NA	TRBV9	TRBJ2-3	TRBD2	TGTGCCAGCAGCGTAGAGGTAGCGGGGGGGCAAGTCGTAGATACGCAGTATTTT	CASSVEVAGGQVVDTQYF
NA	TRBV9	TRBJ1-1	TRBD1	TGTGCCAGCAGCGTAGCGGGCAGGGGGACGTTCACTGAAGCTTTCTTT	CASSVAGRGTFTEAFF
NA	TRBV19	TRBJ1-4	NA	TGTGCCAGTAGTATTCGGGACTTCGATGAAAAACTGTTTTTT	CASSIRDFDEKLFF
NA	TRBV27	TRBJ1-2	NA	TGTGCCAGCAGTTTGAGCCTACCTCCTCTTTATGGCTACACCTTC	CASSLSLPPLYGYTF
few	TRBV5-1	TRBJ2-7	NA	TGCGCCAGCAGGGAGGCCCTCCTATCGTACGAGCAGTACTTC	CASREALLSYEQYF
NA	TRBV6-5	TRBJ2-1	NA	TGTGCCAGCAGTATTTCGACTGCCTCCTACAATGAGCAGTTCTTC	CASSISTASYNEQFF
NA	TRBV19	TRBJ2-7	TRBD2	TGTGCCAGTAGTATAAGTTGGGTAGCGGGAACCTACGAGCAGTACTTC	CASSISWVAGTYEQYF
NA	TRBV9	TRBJ1-3	TRBD1	TGTGCCAGCAGCGGGGGACAGGGAAACACCATATATTTT	CASSGGQGNTIYF
NA	TRBV2	TRBJ2-2	TRBD2	TGTGCCAGCAGTGGGCTAGCGGGAGGGCCTGGGGAGCTGTTTTTT	CASSGLAGGPGELFF
NA	TRBV7-2	TRBJ1-2	NA	TGTGCCAGCAGTGCTATGGACTTCTTTGAGTATGCGGATGGCTACACCTTC	CASSAMDFFEYADGYTF
NA	TRBV6-5	TRBJ1-6	TRBD1	TGTGCCAGCAGCCGGGACAGGAATAATTCACCCCTCCACTTT	CASSRDRNNSPLHF
NA	TRBV30	TRBJ1-6	NA	TGTGCCTGGGCAGGGACCTATAATTCACCCCTCCACTTT	CAWAGTYNSPLHF
NA	TRBV2	TRBJ2-1	NA	TGTGCCAGCACCCGGGACTCCTACAATGAGCAGTTCTTC	CASTRDSYNEQFF
NA	TRBV9	TRBJ2-1	TRBD2	TGTGCCAGCACCCCCGGACTAGTCATCGGTGAGCAGTTCTTC	CASTPGLVIGEQFF
NA	TRBV9	TRBJ2-4	NA	TGTGCCTCCCCATCCGGGGGGCCCAAAAACATTCAGTACTTC	CASPSGGPKNIQYF
NA	TRBV9	TRBJ1-6	NA	TGTGCCAGCAGCGTTGGTCGACAGAATAATTCACCCCTCCACTTT	CASSVGRQNNSPLHF
NA	TRBV10-3	TRBJ2-3	TRBD2	TGTGCCATCAGGGATGGCGGGAGTGCAGATACGCAGTATTTT	CAIRDGGSADTQYF
NA	TRBV7-2	TRBJ1-1	NA	TGTGCCAGCAGCTTAGCGGGGGCCAGGACCACTGAAGCTTTCTTT	CASSLAGARTTEAFF
NA	TRBV6-5	TRBJ2-7	TRBD2	TGTGCCAGCAGTTACGGGAGGGCTTACGAGCAGTACTTC	CASSYGRAYEQYF
NA	TRBV6-2/TRBV6-3	TRBJ2-6	NA	TGTGCCAGCAGTTTGAACCGCTACTCTGGGGCCAACGTCCTGACTTTC	CASSLNRYSGANVLTF
NA	TRBV19	TRBJ1-5	TRBD1	TGTGCCAGTAGTAACAGGGGGTATCAGCCCCAGCATTTT	CASSNRGYQPQHF
NA	TRBV6-2/TRBV6-3	TRBJ2-5	NA	TGTGCCAGCAGTGCCTGGGACATTCGGTCAGAGACCCAGTACTTC	CASSAWDIRSETQYF
NA	TRBV7-8	TRBJ1-1	NA	TGTGCCAGCAGCACTACAGGGAAAACTGAAGCTTTCTTT	CASSTTGKTEAFF
NA	TRBV9	TRBJ2-2	TRBD2	TGTGCCAGCAGCACGCGGGGGGTGAACACCGGGGAGCTGTTTTTT	CASSTRGVNTGELFF
NA	TRBV5-4	TRBJ2-5	TRBD1	TGTGCCAGCAGCTCCGGGACAGACTTAGCAGAGACCCAGTACTTC	CASSSGTDLAETQYF
NA	TRBV28	TRBJ1-4	NA	TGTGCCAGCAGTTCGTCCGGGGGAGAGGGTGAAAAACTGTTTTTT	CASSSSGGEGEKLFF
NA	TRBV7-2	TRBJ2-3	TRBD2	TGTGCCAGCAGCTTAGAAGGGACTACCCTACCCACAGATACGCAGTATTTT	CASSLEGTTLPTDTQYF
NA	TRBV7-9	TRBJ2-3	NA	TGTGCCAGCAGCCCTTCTCGGACACCCACAGATACGCAGTATTTT	CASSPSRTPTDTQYF